The text below deals with one T cell receptor beta chain. Its antigen remains unknown. This specimen comes from a study of TIL therapy for anti-PD-1-resistant metastatic lung cancer. The wider study: Patients then received nivolumab; progressors got lymphodepletion, TIL and IL-2. Median tumor PD-L1 proportion score was roughly 5.5%. Findings of the study overall: TIL clonotype persistence in blood showed no apparent association with response.

Time point indicated: pre-treatment sample, taken before nivolumab and TIL therapy. V lost 4 bases and J 0 bases, leaving 17 bases between the germline ends. The CDR3 length is 17 residues. Germline V CDR1 and CDR2: SGHDN, FVKESK. This was the immunoSEQ v3 assay. Libraries were sequenced to 1.5 million to 2 million read pairs (survey) or roughly 4.5-6 million (deep). TCRdb's copy holds only in-frame clones and misses some; the assay was immunoSEQ multiplex PCR. The table has tens of thousands of clones, about 69% seen once. The material sequenced was blood, taken at baseline. The chain carries TRBV14 and TRBJ2-3; D ambiguous. This sequence was found in a person aged 25 to 79 with non-small cell lung cancer. The CDR3 spells CASSPWLATSSTDTQYF. The DNA for the CDR3 is TGTGCCAGCAGCCCATGGCTGGCCACATCTAGCACAGATACGCAGTATTTT.